This T cell receptor beta chain was sequenced for a study of blood T cell repertoires in COVID-19. On the study more broadly: Acute and convalescent COVID-19 specimens originated in the United States, Italy and Spain. T cells, B-cell-depleted T cells, or PBMCs provided the cDNA or gDNA that served as material.

Original handling: Counts of nucleated cells, estimated from reference gene primer amplification, were obtained. The table came from immunoSEQ multiplex PCR; TCRdb's copy has only in-frame clones and leaves some out. The V and J calls and clone size are taken from that table; D and trimming were inferred from the DNA. The table has a few hundred thousand clones, around 90% seen once. The trim removed 7 bases at V and 2 bases at J, leaving 2 bases unmatched. This CDR3 region has 14 residues. The germline V gene encodes CDR1 MNHEY and CDR2 SMNVEV (reference sequence). Sequencing was carried out using peripheral blood. This sequence joins TRBV27 and TRBJ2-7; 13 bases line up with TRBD2. This TCR was recovered from a man between 40 and 49 years old with acute or convalescent COVID-19. Here the CDR3 reads CASKLAGGPYEQYF. CDR3 bases: TGTGCCAGCAAACTAGCGGGGGGGCCCTACGAGCAGTACTTC.